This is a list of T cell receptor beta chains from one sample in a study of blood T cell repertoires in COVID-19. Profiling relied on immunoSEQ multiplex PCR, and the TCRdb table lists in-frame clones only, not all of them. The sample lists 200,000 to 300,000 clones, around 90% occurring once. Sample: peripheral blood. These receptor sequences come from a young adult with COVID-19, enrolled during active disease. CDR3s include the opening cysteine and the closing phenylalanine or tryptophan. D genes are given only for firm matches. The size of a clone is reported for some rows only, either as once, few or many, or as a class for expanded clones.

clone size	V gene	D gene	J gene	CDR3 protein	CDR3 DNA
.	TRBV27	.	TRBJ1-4	CASSLWRNDGKLFF	TGTGCCAGCAGTTTGTGGCGGAACGATGGGAAACTGTTTTTT
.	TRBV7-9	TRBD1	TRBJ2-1	CASSRKQGPDEQFF	TGTGCCAGCAGCAGAAAACAGGGGCCGGATGAGCAGTTCTTC
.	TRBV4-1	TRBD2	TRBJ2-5	CASRSLGLAGGETQYF	TGCGCCAGCAGATCTCTGGGACTAGCGGGAGGAGAGACCCAGTACTTC
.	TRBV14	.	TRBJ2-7	CASSFGGSSEQYF	TGTGCCAGCAGCTTCGGTGGTAGTTCCGAGCAGTACTTC
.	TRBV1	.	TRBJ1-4	CTSSQLQKKATNEKLFF	TGCACCAGCAGCCAACTACAGAAGAAAGCAACTAATGAAAAACTGTTTTTT
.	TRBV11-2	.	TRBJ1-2	CASSLDWEGLYGYTF	TGTGCCAGCAGCTTAGATTGGGAGGGTCTCTATGGCTACACCTTC
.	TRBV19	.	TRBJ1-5	CASSPWPGAEEYSNQPQHF	TGTGCCAGTAGTCCCTGGCCTGGGGCCGAGGAATATAGCAATCAGCCCCAGCATTTT
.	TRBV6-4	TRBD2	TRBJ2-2	CASSRLAGFVGELFF	TGTGCCAGCAGCCGACTAGCGGGATTCGTAGGGGAGCTGTTTTTT
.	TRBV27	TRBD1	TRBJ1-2	CASSLLGTGGEGYTF	TGTGCCAGCAGTTTATTAGGGACAGGGGGGGAGGGCTACACCTTC
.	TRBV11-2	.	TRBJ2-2	CASSFYSHPNTGELFF	TGTGCCAGCAGCTTTTACAGCCACCCGAACACCGGGGAGCTGTTTTTT
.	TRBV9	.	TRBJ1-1	CASSVDFRGAEAFF	TGTGCCAGCAGCGTAGATTTCAGGGGCGCTGAAGCTTTCTTT
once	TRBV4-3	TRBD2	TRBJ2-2	CASSQEPLAGGNTGELFF	TGCGCCAGCAGCCAAGAGCCGCTAGCGGGAGGGAACACCGGGGAGCTGTTTTTT
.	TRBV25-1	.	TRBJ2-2	CASMGHYHDGELFF	TGTGCCAGCATGGGACACTACCACGACGGGGAGCTGTTTTTT
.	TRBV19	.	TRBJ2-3	CASSIPSRGTDTQYF	TGTGCCAGTAGTATCCCCAGTCGGGGGACAGATACGCAGTATTTT
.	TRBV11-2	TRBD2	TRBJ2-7	CASSLSGRALYEQYF	TGTGCCAGCAGCCTTAGCGGGAGGGCCTTGTACGAGCAGTACTTC
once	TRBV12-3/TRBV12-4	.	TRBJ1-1	CASSWTDGEAFF	TGTGCCAGCAGTTGGACAGACGGGGAAGCTTTCTTT
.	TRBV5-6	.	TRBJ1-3	CASSLRGNSGNTIYF	TGTGCCAGCAGCTTGAGAGGGAACTCTGGAAACACCATATATTTT
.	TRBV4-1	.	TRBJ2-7	CASSQDHQTVRQYF	TGCGCCAGCAGCCAAGATCACCAGACAGTCCGGCAGTACTTC
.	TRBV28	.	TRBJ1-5	CASSNDRSNQPQHF	TGTGCCAGCAGTAACGACAGAAGCAATCAGCCCCAGCATTTT
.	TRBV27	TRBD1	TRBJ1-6	CASSPGTAYNSPLHF	TGTGCCAGCAGTCCCGGGACAGCGTATAATTCACCCCTCCACTTT
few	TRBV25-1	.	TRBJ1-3	CASSDGGGKSGNTIYF	TGTGCCAGCAGTGATGGTGGCGGAAAATCTGGAAACACCATATATTTT
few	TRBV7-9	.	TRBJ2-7	CASGKNPIEAYEQYF	TGTGCCAGCGGAAAAAACCCTATAGAGGCCTACGAGCAGTACTTC
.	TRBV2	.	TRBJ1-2	CASSETIGSFFF	TGTGCCAGCAGTGAAACTATCGGGTCCTTCTTCTTC
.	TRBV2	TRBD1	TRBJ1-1	CASTGQGVEEAFF	TGTGCCAGCACCGGACAGGGGGTGGAGGAAGCTTTCTTT
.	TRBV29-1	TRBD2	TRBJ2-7	CSVELAGGTYEQYF	TGCAGCGTTGAGTTAGCGGGAGGTACCTACGAGCAGTACTTC
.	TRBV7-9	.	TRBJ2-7	CASSLSTRAYEQYF	TGTGCCAGCAGCTTAAGCACGAGGGCCTACGAGCAGTACTTC
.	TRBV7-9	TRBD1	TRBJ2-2	CASSFAGTGNTGELFF	TGTGCCAGCAGTTTTGCCGGGACAGGCAACACCGGGGAGCTGTTTTTT
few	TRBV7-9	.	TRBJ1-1	CASSSGHLNTEAFF	TGTGCCAGCAGCTCGGGACACCTGAACACTGAAGCTTTCTTT
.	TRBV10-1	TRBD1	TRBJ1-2	CASSDPGTGANYGYTF	TGCGCCAGCAGTGATCCCGGGACAGGAGCTAACTATGGCTACACCTTC
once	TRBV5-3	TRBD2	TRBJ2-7	CARSLAGGVHEQYF	TGTGCCAGAAGCCTCGCGGGGGGGGTCCACGAGCAGTACTTC
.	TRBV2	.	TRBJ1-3	CASRDYSGNTIYF	TGTGCCAGCAGGGACTACTCTGGAAACACCATATATTTT
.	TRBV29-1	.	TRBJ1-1	CSVAGRGNTEAFF	TGCAGCGTTGCGGGCAGGGGGAACACTGAAGCTTTCTTT
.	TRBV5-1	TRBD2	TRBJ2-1	CASSLLGLAGRSEQFF	TGCGCCAGCAGCTTGCTGGGACTAGCGGGAAGGAGTGAGCAGTTCTTC
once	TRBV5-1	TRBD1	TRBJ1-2	CASSEPGQGKDGYTF	TGCGCCAGCAGCGAGCCGGGACAGGGGAAAGATGGCTACACCTTC
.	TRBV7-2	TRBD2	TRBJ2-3	CASSLGAGGADTQYF	TGTGCCAGCAGCTTAGGTGCGGGAGGAGCAGATACGCAGTATTTT
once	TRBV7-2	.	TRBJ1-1	CASSLGGPNTEAFF	TGTGCCAGCAGCTTAGGAGGGCCGAACACTGAAGCTTTCTTT
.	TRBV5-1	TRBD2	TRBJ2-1	CASIAGTSAYNEQFF	TGCGCCAGCATCGCCGGGACTAGCGCCTACAATGAGCAGTTCTTC
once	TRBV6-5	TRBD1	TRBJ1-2	CASSYSGGQGASGYTF	TGTGCCAGCAGTTACTCGGGCGGACAGGGGGCTTCTGGCTACACCTTC
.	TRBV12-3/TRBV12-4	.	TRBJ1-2	CASSQTENYGYTF	TGTGCCAGCAGTCAAACAGAGAACTATGGCTACACCTTC
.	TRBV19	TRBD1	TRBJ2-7	CASSNLPGTDTYEQYF	TGTGCCAGTAGTAACCTACCCGGGACAGACACCTACGAGCAGTACTTC
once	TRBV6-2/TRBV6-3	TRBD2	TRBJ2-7	CASSYVGAGGYEQYF	TGTGCCAGCAGTTACGTCGGGGCGGGAGGCTACGAGCAGTACTTC
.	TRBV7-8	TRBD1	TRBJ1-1	CASSRQGVTEAFF	TGTGCCAGCAGCCGACAGGGGGTGACTGAAGCTTTCTTT
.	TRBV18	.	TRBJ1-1	CASSPLPYTVDTEAFF	TGTGCCAGCTCACCACTCCCGTACACCGTTGACACTGAAGCTTTCTTT
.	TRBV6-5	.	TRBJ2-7	CASSYQGGRTYEQYF	TGTGCCAGCAGTTACCAGGGGGGAAGAACCTACGAGCAGTACTTC
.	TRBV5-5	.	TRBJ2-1	CASSSNIQGSSYNEQFF	TGTGCCAGCAGCTCTAATATACAGGGAAGCTCCTACAATGAGCAGTTCTTC
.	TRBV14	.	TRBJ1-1	CASSQPSNTEAFF	TGTGCCAGCAGCCAACCCTCGAACACTGAAGCTTTCTTT
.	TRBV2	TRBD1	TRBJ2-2	CASQDRGYTGELFF	TGTGCCAGCCAGGACAGGGGTTACACCGGGGAGCTGTTTTTT
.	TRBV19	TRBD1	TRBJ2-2	CASSPDRAETGELFF	TGTGCCAGTAGTCCCGACAGGGCTGAAACCGGGGAGCTGTTTTTT
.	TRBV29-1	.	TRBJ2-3	CSVQGLSDTQYF	TGCAGCGTACAGGGTTTGTCGGATACGCAGTATTTT
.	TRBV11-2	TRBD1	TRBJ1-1	CASSSDRGEAFF	TGTGCCAGCAGCTCTGACAGGGGTGAAGCTTTCTTT
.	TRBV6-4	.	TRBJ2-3	CASSDSAGEKADTQYF	TGTGCCAGCAGTGACTCCGCAGGGGAGAAGGCAGATACGCAGTATTTT
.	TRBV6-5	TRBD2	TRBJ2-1	CASRRTSGSYNEQFF	TGTGCCAGCAGACGGACTAGCGGGAGTTACAATGAGCAGTTCTTC
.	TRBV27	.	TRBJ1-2	CASGNSGTTNNYGYTF	TGTGCCAGCGGCAATAGTGGGACAACTAACAACTATGGCTACACCTTC